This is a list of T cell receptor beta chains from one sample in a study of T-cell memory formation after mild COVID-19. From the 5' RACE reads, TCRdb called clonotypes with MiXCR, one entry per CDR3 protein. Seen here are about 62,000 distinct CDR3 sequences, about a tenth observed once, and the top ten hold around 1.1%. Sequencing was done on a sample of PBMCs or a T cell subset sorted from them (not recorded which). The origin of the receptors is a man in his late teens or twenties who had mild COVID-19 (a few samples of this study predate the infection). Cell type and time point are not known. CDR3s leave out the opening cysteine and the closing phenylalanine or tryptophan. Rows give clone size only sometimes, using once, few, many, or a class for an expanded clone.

ASSYSGDAPNQPQH	TRBV7-9	TRBJ1-5	few	14
ATDGAGGQGTQY	TRBV19	TRBJ2-5	few	12
ASSRWTGYYEQY	TRBV4-3	TRBJ2-7	.	12
ASMTGLAGSKETQY	TRBV2	TRBJ2-5	few	14
RAGASGAETQY	TRBV20-1	TRBJ2-5	.	11
ASSLSTPRRANYGYT	TRBV5-5	TRBJ1-2	few	15
ASSPPGVDNGYT	TRBV7-2	TRBJ1-2	.	12
ASSLMGPDTQY	TRBV7-2	TRBJ2-3	.	11
ASRPGQGFIGVDTEAF	TRBV12-3/TRBV12-4	TRBJ1-1	.	16
ASSAGGISGNTIY	TRBV6-5	TRBJ1-3	.	13
ASTTSGRADEQF	TRBV5-1	TRBJ2-1	.	12
ASSFPGQGRPQH	TRBV28	TRBJ1-5	few	12
ASSLALGNTDTQY	TRBV11-2	TRBJ2-3	many	13
ASISGVQMYTEAF	TRBV7-9	TRBJ1-1	.	13
ASSSDRGGDTQY	TRBV11-2	TRBJ2-3	.	12
ASSFSGMNTEAF	TRBV5-1	TRBJ1-1	.	12
ASSPYRLSYEQY	TRBV5-1	TRBJ2-7	many	12
ASSLDPVMNTEAF	TRBV7-2	TRBJ1-1	many	13
ASSQEYGTSGVRGGELF	TRBV4-3	TRBJ2-2	many	17
ARAETETQY	TRBV5-1	TRBJ2-5	.	9
ASKRGDSYEQY	TRBV6-1	TRBJ2-7	.	11
ASSFPLAGGIADTQY	TRBV5-6	TRBJ2-3	.	15
ASTDDRGWNEQY	TRBV5-1	TRBJ2-7	few	12
ASSPPGQTSTDTQY	TRBV7-9	TRBJ2-3	few	14
ASSSPSRQADTQY	TRBV5-6	TRBJ2-3	.	13
ASSPGQGWTEAF	TRBV7-9	TRBJ1-1	few	12
ASSSPQDTGELF	TRBV28	TRBJ2-2	.	12
SVRAGGEEQY	TRBV29-1	TRBJ2-7	.	10
ASSLDIRDTQY	TRBV7-2	TRBJ2-3	many	11
ASSQLGTGGNSPLH	TRBV3-1	TRBJ1-6	many	14
SASPLSLSGNTIY	TRBV20-1	TRBJ1-3	.	13
ATSDYGNTEAF	TRBV24-1	TRBJ1-1	.	11
ASSQDRTHGEQF	TRBV4-3	TRBJ2-1	few	12
ASGPGQPQETQY	TRBV5-4	TRBJ2-5	few	12
ASSGTGLRSYGYT	TRBV5-1	TRBJ1-2	few	13
ASSLGSGGKDTQY	TRBV7-2	TRBJ2-3	few	13
ASSLVGLAGANEQF	TRBV5-4	TRBJ2-1	.	14
ASSGTAYEQY	TRBV18	TRBJ2-7	many	10
ASGGSDTQY	TRBV11-2	TRBJ2-3	few	9
ASSPRTGPRNEQF	TRBV4-2	TRBJ2-1	few	13
SVVLQGEAF	TRBV29-1	TRBJ1-1	.	9
ASSLIGPPGTQY	TRBV12-3/TRBV12-4	TRBJ2-3	few	12
ASSVRGGMNTEAF	TRBV7-9	TRBJ1-1	many	13
SATTWNTEAF	TRBV20-1	TRBJ1-1	few	10
ASSLGGGGTDTQY	TRBV5-6	TRBJ2-3	.	13
ASSPGLLAGQPQH	TRBV4-3	TRBJ1-5	few	13
ASSLRDHWETQY	TRBV7-9	TRBJ2-5	many	12
ASRLAGSPHIVGSYNEQF	TRBV7-9	TRBJ2-1	few	18
ASSQREAKNIQY	TRBV3-1	TRBJ2-4	few	12